The sequence of this TCR beta chain was determined in a study of blood T cell repertoires in COVID-19. Background on the study: Researchers got acute and convalescent COVID-19 samples from the United States, Italy and Spain. The cDNA or gDNA used as material had been derived from T cells, B-cell-depleted T cells, or PBMCs.

The table lists this clone with a count of one. As processed by the authors: Amplification of reference gene primers provided the estimated nucleated cell counts. Data came from immunoSEQ multiplex PCR; TCRdb stores just in-frame clones and leaves some out. V, J and clone size are those of that table, while D and trimming were read from the DNA. The sample records roughly 120,000 clones, under 90% being singletons. The clonotype originates from a man between 60 and 70 years old with acute or convalescent COVID-19. The sequenced sample consisted of peripheral blood.

The CDR3 sequence is CASSSGQGIYGYTF. The DNA for the CDR3 is TGTGCCAGCAGTTCCGGACAGGGGATATATGGCTACACCTTC. The chain has TRBV28 and TRBJ1-2; 9 positions agree with TRBD1. The CDR3 sequence is 14 residues long. The V segment lost 4 bases and the J segment 5 bases; nucleotides outside the gene matches: 5. In germline, CDR1 is MDHEN, CDR2 SYDVKM.